The TCR beta chain under discussion was sequenced for a study of blood T cell repertoires in COVID-19. Background on the study: Collection of acute and convalescent COVID-19 samples took place in the United States, Italy and Spain. T cells, B-cell-depleted T cells, or PBMCs provided the cDNA or gDNA that served as material.

Study processing details: Reference gene primer amplification gave nucleated cell count estimates. Clones were read by immunoSEQ multiplex PCR, and TCRdb kept only the in-frame ones, dropping some. The V and J calls and clone size were taken over from that table, and D and trimming were inferred from the DNA. The profile shows over 50,000 clones, 80% to 90% of them singletons. The CDR3 runs to 16 residues. The V and J ends lost 1 base and 4 bases respectively, with 16 bases between them. Germline-derived CDR1 and CDR2 are LNHNV and YYDKDF (reference sequence). Input material: peripheral blood. The chain combines TRBV15 with TRBJ1-1, with a possible D match to TRBD1 (6 bases). The sequence was collected from an elderly man with acute or convalescent COVID-19. The CDR3 protein is CATSRVSGVSSTEAFF. CDR3 bases: TGTGCCACCAGCAGAGTGTCAGGGGTGTCGAGCACTGAAGCTTTCTTT.